The 23 T cell receptor beta chains reported below all come from one sample, sequenced in a study of T cell clones after liver transplantation. The assay was immunoSEQ multiplex PCR, and TCRdb's table has in-frame clones only and misses some. Here the sample spans tens of thousands of clones, roughly 90% being singletons. The input for sequencing was CD4+ T cells from blood, taken before liver transplant. Receptor source: a human donor who received a liver transplant.

The J gene is TRBJ2-2, the V gene TRBV5-5; the D is unclear. Germline-derived CDR1 and CDR2 are SGHKS and YYEKEE (reference sequence). The V and J ends lost 4 bases and 7 bases respectively, with 11 bases between them. The CDR3 runs 13 residues. The CDR3 protein is CASSHPTHGELFF. The CDR3 nucleotides read TGTGCCAGCAGCCACCCGACCCACGGGGAGCTGTTTTTT.

This clone showed up just a few times. This chain uses TRBV7-8 with TRBJ2-5; 10 bases line up with TRBD2. Germline V gene lookup returns CDR1 SGHVS and CDR2 FQNEAQ. The CDR3 covers 15 residues. Trimming took 5 bases from V and 7 from J; bases not matched to a gene: 10. The CDR3 reads CASSPTTSGVTTQYF. Here the CDR3 DNA reads TGTGCCAGCAGCCCCACCACTAGCGGGGTTACGACCCAGTACTTC.

This chain connects TRBV5-1 to TRBJ2-3; TRBD2 matches 10 bases. The CDR3 sequence is 15 residues long. Germline V gives CDR1 SGHRS, CDR2 YFSETQ. The V segment lost 4 bases and the J segment 4 bases; nucleotides outside the gene matches: 6. CDR3 residues: CASSTSGIFADTQYF. The CDR3 coding sequence is TGCGCCAGCAGCACTAGCGGGATATTTGCAGATACGCAGTATTTT.

The V gene is TRBV2, the J gene TRBJ1-5, with 10 bases lining up with TRBD1. This CDR3 is 13 amino acids long. V shed 6 bases and J 5 bases; nucleotides not matched to a gene: 1. Germline V CDR1 and CDR2: SNHLY, FYNNEI. The CDR3 DNA reads TGTGCCAGCAGGGGGACAGGGGATCAGCCCCAGCATTTT. Amino acid sequence: CASRGTGDQPQHF.

This chain uses TRBV19 with TRBJ1-1, with D possibly being TRBD1 (5 bases). The germline V gene has CDR1 LNHDA and CDR2 SQIVND (reference sequence). The CDR3 consists of 14 residues. With 11 bases removed from V and 5 bases from J, the gap between germline ends came to 21 bases. This chain's CDR3 is CAAGNDISGTEAFF. The CDR3, as DNA: TGTGCCGCAGGGAACGACATCTCGGGGACTGAAGCTTTCTTT.

CDR3 sequence: CSVRRGGYGYTF. The CDR3 region has the DNA TGCAGCGTGCGGCGGGGCGGCTATGGCTACACCTTC. The rearrangement joins TRBV29-1 to TRBJ1-2, with D possibly TRBD1 on 5 matching bases. CDR3 length: 12 residues. In germline, CDR1 is SQVTM, CDR2 ANQGSEA. Trimming pared 6 bases from V and 4 bases from J, leaving 12 bases between.

This chain connects TRBV28 to TRBJ2-3; D gene uncertain. Trimming removed 4 bases from V and 1 base from J, with 12 bases in between. The CDR3 covers 15 residues. Germline CDR1 is MDHEN and CDR2 is SYDVKM. This chain's CDR3 is CASSSSRQGTDTQYF. The CDR3, as DNA: TGTGCCAGCAGTTCCTCGCGGCAGGGCACAGATACGCAGTATTTT.

The chain combines TRBV7-8 with TRBJ2-7; TRBD1 matches at 8 bases. Germline loops: CDR1 SGHVS, CDR2 FQNEAQ. V lost 5 bases and J lost 5; bases outside the gene matches: 2. The CDR3 is made up of 12 amino acids. CDR3 sequence: CASSAQGDEQYF. CDR3 DNA sequence: TGTGCCAGCAGCGCACAGGGGGACGAGCAGTACTTC.

The chain employs TRBV5-4 and TRBJ2-6, with 10 bases that match TRBD2. This CDR3 comprises 19 residues. CDR1 and CDR2 (germline): SGHNT, YYREEE (reference sequence). With 0 bases clipped from V and 4 bases from J, the junction kept 10 bases outside the gene matches. The CDR3 nucleotides read TGTGCCAGCAGCTTGGGGGGGGCTAGCGGGAGCCCCGGGGCCAACGTCCTGACTTTC. The encoded protein is CASSLGGASGSPGANVLTF. The full variable domain, rest sourced from reference TRBV5-4 and TRBJ2-6, is ETGVTQSPTHLIKTRGQQVTLRCSSQSGHNTVSWYQQALGQGPQFIFQYYREEENGRGNFPPRFSGLQFPNYSSELNVNALELDDSALYLCASSLGGASGSPGANVLTFGAGSRLTVL.

The chain employs TRBV7-3 and TRBJ2-2; D is unclear. The CDR3 runs to 12 residues. V lost 1 base to trimming and J lost 6 bases, with 3 bases between them. The germline gives CDR1 SGHTA, CDR2 FQGTGA. CDR3 residues: CASSLSAGELFF. DNA of the CDR3: TGTGCCAGCAGCTTAAGCGCCGGGGAGCTGTTTTTT. The whole variable domain, remainder taken from reference TRBV7-3 and TRBJ2-2, is GAGVSQTPSNKVTEKGKYVELRCDPISGHTALYWYRQSLGQGPEFLIYFQGTGAADDSGLPNDRFFAVRPEGSVSTLKIQRTERGDSAVYLCASSLSAGELFFGEGSRLTVL.

This clone was detected only once. The V gene is TRBV5-6, the J gene TRBJ2-2, with no clear D. The germline V gene encodes CDR1 SGHDT and CDR2 YYEEEE. Trimming shortened V by 0 bases and J by 4 bases, and 10 bases separated the two germline ends. The CDR3 runs to 15 residues. The DNA for the CDR3 is TGTGCCAGCAGCTTGGCCGTTAGAGTCACCGGGGAGCTGTTTTTT. Residues: CASSLAVRVTGELFF.

This clone came up a few times. V usage is TRBV7-8 and J usage is TRBJ2-3, with unresolved D. CDR1 and CDR2 from the germline V gene are SGHVS and FQNEAQ. V dropped 4 bases and J dropped 2 bases, with 4 bases sitting between them. The CDR3 has 12 residues. The DNA of the CDR3 is TGTGCCAGCAGCTACTTCACAGATACGCAGTATTTT. Translated: CASSYFTDTQYF.

CDR3 protein: CASSGNRGSYNEQFF. The DNA of the CDR3 is TGTGCCAGCAGTGGAAATAGAGGCTCCTACAATGAGCAGTTCTTC. The chain recombines TRBV6-1 with TRBJ2-1; D gene unclear. Trimming left V 4 bases short and J 0 bases short, with 10 bases between. Germline assignment: CDR1 MNHNS and CDR2 SASEGT. CDR3 size: 15 residues.

In its sample, this clone was seen once. The V call is TRBV18, the J call TRBJ2-7, with 9 nucleotides matching TRBD1. The CDR3 is made up of 13 amino acids. The ends lost 0 bases at V and 10 bases at J; junction bases unmatched: 4. The germline CDR1 and CDR2 sequences are KGHSH and LQKENI. Written as DNA, the CDR3 is TGTGCCAGCTCACCACCAGGACAGGGGAATCAGTACTTC. Translating it yields CASSPPGQGNQYF.

The V gene is TRBV7-2, the J gene TRBJ2-3; weak D call: TRBD2 (5 bases). CDR3 length equals 15 residues. CDR1 and CDR2 from the germline V gene are SGHTA and FQGNSA. Trimming shortened V by 1 base and J by 3 bases, and 11 bases separated the two germline ends. The CDR3 DNA is TGTGCCAGCAGCTTAGAGTGGGAGAGGACAGATACGCAGTATTTT. Protein: CASSLEWERTDTQYF.

This chain uses TRBV7-8 with TRBJ2-1; D possibly uses TRBD1 or TRBD2 (7 bases each). The germline V gene encodes CDR1 SGHVS and CDR2 FQNEAQ. Between the trimmed V and J ends, which lost 4 bases and 4 bases, there was a span of 23 bases. The CDR3 has 18 amino acids. As DNA, the CDR3 is TGTGCCAGCAGCTCGACACTCTCGACAGGGAGGGTTTACAATGAGCAGTTCTTC. It is translated as CASSSTLSTGRVYNEQFF.

The gene calls are TRBV9 and TRBJ2-1; 12 nucleotides align to TRBD2. The germline gives CDR1 SGDLS, CDR2 YYNGEE. V was pared by 4 bases and J by 6 bases, with 8 bases of the junction left unmatched. The CDR3 runs to 16 residues. CDR3 sequence: CASSILAGGPSNEQFF. The DNA for the CDR3 is TGTGCCAGCAGCATCCTAGCGGGAGGGCCAAGCAATGAGCAGTTCTTC.

The J gene is TRBJ2-2, the V gene TRBV6-1, with TRBD1 matching over 9 bases. The CDR3 has 15 amino acids. The junction had 5 bases not matched to a gene; V was cut back by 6 bases and J by 3 bases. The germline CDR1 and CDR2 sequences are MNHNS and SASEGT. The CDR3 protein is CASRIRTGDTGELFF. In DNA form, the CDR3 reads TGTGCCAGCAGGATCCGGACAGGGGACACCGGGGAGCTGTTTTTT.

The V call is TRBV28, the J call TRBJ2-7; D is ambiguous. V lost 3 bases and J 2 bases, leaving 11 bases between the germline ends. This CDR3 comprises 14 residues. CDR1 and CDR2 from the germline V gene are MDHEN and SYDVKM. This CDR3 reads CASSFVNRPYEQYF. CDR3 DNA sequence: TGTGCCAGCAGTTTCGTGAATAGGCCCTACGAGCAGTACTTC. Combining the CDR3 with reference TRBV28 and TRBJ2-7 gives the whole variable domain DVKVTQSSRYLVKRTGEKVFLECVQDMDHENMFWYRQDPGLGLRLIYFSYDVKMKEKGDIPEGYSVSREKKERFSLILESASTNQTSMYLCASSFVNRPYEQYFGPGTRLTVT.

V usage is TRBV7-9 and J usage is TRBJ2-3; D uncertain. Trimming took 2 bases from V and 1 from J, leaving 10 bases between them. The CDR3 has 15 amino acids. Germline V CDR1 and CDR2: SEHNR, FQNEAQ (reference sequence). The CDR3 region is CASSLQVGRTDTQYF. CDR3 bases: TGTGCCAGCAGCTTACAGGTGGGCCGCACAGATACGCAGTATTTT.

The chain combines TRBV19 with TRBJ1-2; a possible D gene is TRBD1 (5 bases). V lost 6 bases to trimming and J lost 0 bases, with 17 bases between them. CDR3 size: 16 residues. Germline lookup yields CDR1 LNHDA and CDR2 SQIVND (reference sequence). CDR3 protein: CASSRGTNQPNYGYTF. In nucleotides, the CDR3 is TGTGCCAGTAGCCGGGGCACTAACCAACCTAACTATGGCTACACCTTC.

The chain links TRBV6-5 to TRBJ2-7; TRBD1 matches 9 bases. Trimming took 5 bases from V and 5 from J; bases not matched to a gene: 7. This CDR3 has 14 residues. Germline V gene lookup returns CDR1 MNHEY and CDR2 SVGAGI. The DNA for the CDR3 is TGTGCCAGCAGTCGTCCGGGACAGGGAAACGAGCAGTACTTC. This translates into CASSRPGQGNEQYF.

This rearrangement joins TRBV11-1 to TRBJ2-5; 13 nucleotides agree with TRBD2. CDR3 length: 17 amino acids. V lost 1 base and J lost 5; bases outside the gene matches: 7. CDR1 SGHAT and CDR2 FQDESV come from the germline V gene (reference sequence). The CDR3 DNA follows: TGTGCCAGCAGCTTAGGACTAGCGGGAGGACTATCGGAGACCCAGTACTTC. It encodes CASSLGLAGGLSETQYF.